These 5 T cell receptor beta chains were sequenced from one sample in a study of technical replicates of blood from a few donors. Assay: immunoSEQ multiplex PCR; the TCRdb copy retains only in-frame clones and omits some. The profile shows about 59,000 clones, about 83% of them singletons. The sequenced sample consisted of PBMCs. These receptors originate from a human donor in good health. Some clones in this sample may be carry-over from other donors' samples.

The gene calls are TRBV10-3 and TRBJ2-7; TRBD2 is a possible D gene (5 bases). CDR1 is ENHRY and CDR2 is SYGVKD in the germline V gene. The CDR3 spans 13 residues. V was cut by 4 bases and J by 0 bases, with 7 bases left in between. The CDR3 here is CAISAGSSYEQYF. The CDR3 DNA is TGTGCCATCAGTGCGGGGAGCTCCTACGAGCAGTACTTC.

V and J are TRBV5-5 and TRBJ1-1; D gene ambiguous. Deletions cut 0 bases from V and 1 base from J, with 7 bases between. The CDR3 runs 14 residues. CDR1 SGHKS and CDR2 YYEKEE come from the germline V gene (reference sequence). The CDR3 sequence is CASSLVQPNTEAFF. The CDR3 bases are TGTGCCAGCAGCTTGGTACAGCCGAACACTGAAGCTTTCTTT. The variable domain in full, completed from reference TRBV5-5 and TRBJ1-1, reads DAGVTQSPTHLIKTRGQQVTLRCSPISGHKSVSWYQQVLGQGPQFIFQYYEKEERGRGNFPDRFSARQFPNYSSELNVNALLLGDSALYLCASSLVQPNTEAFFGQGTRLTVV.

The chain has TRBV7-2 and TRBJ2-7; D is unresolved. Looked up from germline, CDR1 is SGHTA and CDR2 is FQGNSA. Trimming removed 1 base at V and 3 bases at J, with 7 bases between. The CDR3 covers 13 residues. This CDR3 is CASSLVQNYEQYF. The CDR3 nucleotides are TGTGCCAGCAGCTTAGTTCAGAACTACGAGCAGTACTTC.

This clone was counted between two and nine times. V gene TRBV19 combines with J gene TRBJ1-1, with D perhaps TRBD1 (6 bases). Germline CDR1 reads LNHDA; CDR2 reads SQIVND (reference sequence). Trimming shortened V by 4 bases and J by 0 bases, and 15 bases separated the two germline ends. The CDR3 is made up of 16 amino acids. CDR3 loop: CASSTVGGAVNTEAFF. The DNA for the CDR3 is TGTGCCAGTAGTACCGTAGGGGGGGCGGTGAACACTGAAGCTTTCTTT.

This rearrangement joins TRBV6-4 to TRBJ1-1, with 7 nucleotides matching TRBD1. The V and J ends lost 4 bases and 11 bases, in that order; junction bases with no gene match: 13. The CDR3 loop spans 14 amino acids. CDR1 MRHNA and CDR2 SNTAGT come from the germline V gene. The CDR3 region is CASSVLDRPPGAFF. CDR3 in DNA: TGTGCCAGCAGTGTCCTGGACAGGCCACCTGGGGCTTTCTTT.